This T cell receptor beta chain was sequenced for a study of TIL therapy for anti-PD-1-resistant metastatic lung cancer. For the study at large: Most patients had lung adenocarcinoma. Findings and limits, study-wide: This highly selected cohort may not generalize to typical lung cancer patients.

A remark on this clone: What it binds is not known.

Time point in this sample: pre-treatment sample, taken before nivolumab and TIL therapy. The V gene lost 2 bases and the J gene lost 6 bases, with 16 bases spanning the gap. CDR3 length equals 15 residues. Germline V gene data show CDR1 as SGHKS and CDR2 as YYEKEE (reference sequence). Sequencing used immunoSEQ v3. Produced via immunoSEQ multiplex PCR; TCRdb's table is partial and in-frame only. The table has tens of thousands of clones, less than 75% seen once. The sequence derives from a person aged 25-79 years with non-small cell lung cancer. V and J are TRBV5-5 and TRBJ2-3; D ambiguous. This material consisted of blood, taken at baseline. CDR3 sequence reads: CASSFQDLSLDTQYF. CDR3 bases: TGTGCCAGCAGCTTTCAAGACCTATCGTTGGATACGCAGTATTTT. The full variable domain, rest sourced from reference TRBV5-5 and TRBJ2-3, is DAGVTQSPTHLIKTRGQQVTLRCSPISGHKSVSWYQQVLGQGPQFIFQYYEKEERGRGNFPDRFSARQFPNYSSELNVNALLLGDSALYLCASSFQDLSLDTQYFGPGTRLTVL.